The TCR beta chain under discussion was sequenced for a study of blood T cells in healthy people across ages. Study-wide results and caveats: Significant beta diversity loss was already apparent by age approximately 40, declining roughly linearly.

The CDR3 sequence is 15 residues long. J was trimmed by 0 bases and V by 8 bases; bases with no gene match: 6. CDR1 and CDR2 (germline): SNHLY, FYNNEI. The use of a sample-barcoded 5' primer and a J-beta primer mix characterized a second PCR of 7 to 11 cycles. A 12-random-nucleotide template-switch adaptor tagged each cDNA molecule. TCRdb called the 5' RACE reads again in MiXCR, with one record for every CDR3 protein. The table lists 450,000 to 700,000 distinct CDR3 sequences, 27% of them singletons. This clonotype was seen repeatedly, ten times or more. Its antigen remains unknown. Isolation yielded PBMCs, at least 7 million per sample, in every case.

The clonotype was recovered from an older woman in good health. Sequencing was done on a sample of blood. The rearrangement joins TRBV2 to TRBJ2-7, with 11 bases identical to TRBD1. The CDR3 region has the DNA TGTGCCAGCCGCCGGGACAGGGGGAGCTCCTACGAGCAGTACTTC. Its protein product is CASRRDRGSSYEQYF. The whole variable domain, remainder taken from reference TRBV2 and TRBJ2-7, is EPEVTQTPSHQVTQMGQEVILRCVPISNHLYFYWYRQILGQKVEFLVSFYNNEISEKSEIFDDQFSVERPDGSNFTLKIRSTKLEDSAMYFCASRRDRGSSYEQYFGPGTRLTVT.